This T cell receptor (beta chain) was retrieved from a study of T cell responses to AZD1222 COVID-19 vaccine. Study overall: Second-dose schedules of about 4 or about 12 weeks were combined. Study-wide findings and caveats: Donors, mostly white British, included more females; clonal diversity was possibly underestimated. Repertoire collection took place solely once the T cell response had peaked. Baseline seropositivity occurred in only six AZD1222 recipients.

TCRdb's copy holds only in-frame clones and misses some; the assay was immunoSEQ multiplex PCR. Counted here are roughly 200,000 clones, just over 85% occurring once; the ten biggest clones make up over 6%. Regarding this clone: Its antigen is as yet unknown.

The V and J ends lost 4 bases and 5 bases, in that order; junction bases with no gene match: 7. The germline gives CDR1 SGHDT, CDR2 YYEEEE. This CDR3 comprises 15 residues. The TCR originated in an adult in good health. The sample was peripheral blood, taken on day 0 of AZD1222 vaccination. The rearrangement links TRBV5-6 to TRBJ1-5, with TRBD1 matching over 9 bases. The CDR3 DNA is TGTGCCAGCAGCCCCGGGACAGGGTATGATCAGCCCCAGCATTTT. Translating it yields CASSPGTGYDQPQHF.